This T cell receptor (beta chain) was sequenced in a study of radiation and T cells in renal cell carcinoma. Time point reported: blood 4 weeks post-SBRT, at nephrectomy. Treatment indicated: 15 Gy SBRT to primary tumor, nephrectomy 4 weeks later. Serial blood draws occurred at baseline and 2 and 4 weeks post-SBRT. The CDR3 covers 11 residues. Germline V gene lookup returns CDR1 ENHRY and CDR2 SYGVKD. Sequencing used immunoSEQ multiplex PCR; TCRdb keeps in-frame clones, though not all of them. The sample comprises fewer than 45,000 clones, over 80% of which are singletons, and about 25% rests with the top ten.

The V and J genes are TRBV10-3 and TRBJ2-5; D might be TRBD2 (5 bases). The J call may not be correct, given that the DNA end is closer to TRBJ2-7. The sequences come from blood, collected from a patient whose treatment included radiotherapy and nephrectomy. The sequence was collected from a woman in her 70s with renal cell carcinoma. This CDR3 is CATTGGYEQYF. CDR3 DNA sequence: TGTGCCACCACTGGAGGTTACGAGCAGTACTTC.